Shown below are 5 T cell receptor beta chains from a single sample sequenced in a study of cytomegalovirus exposure and HLA in healthy donors. The PCR ran on 60 Vbeta and 13 Jbeta primers. Sequenced by immunoSEQ multiplex PCR; TCRdb stores in-frame clones only, minus some. Here the sample spans 150,000 to 200,000 clones, 75% to 85% being singletons. The sequenced material came from PBMCs. All receptors derive from a man aged 45-60 years in good health and CMV-seropositive.

The chain combines TRBV6-6 with TRBJ1-1; D unclear. The V end was cut by 4 bases, the J end by 1 base, with 4 bases between. The CDR3 is made up of 12 amino acids. Germline CDR1 reads MNHNY; CDR2 reads SVGAGI (reference sequence). The CDR3 protein is CASSWQNTEAFF. The CDR3, as DNA: TGTGCCAGCAGTTGGCAGAACACTGAAGCTTTCTTT.

The chain uses TRBV5-6 and TRBJ1-4, with 10 nucleotides matching TRBD1. CDR3 size: 14 residues. The germline V gene has CDR1 SGHDT and CDR2 YYEEEE. With 5 bases clipped from V and 10 bases from J, the junction kept 8 bases outside the gene matches. In nucleotides, the CDR3 is TGTGCCAGCAGTCTGGACAGGGGGATAGGAAAACTGTTTTTT. Amino acids: CASSLDRGIGKLFF.

This chain joins TRBV29-1 and TRBJ1-2, with TRBD1 as a possible D gene (5 bases). CDR3 size: 13 residues. Germline values: CDR1 SQVTM, CDR2 ANQGSEA. Trimming removed 1 base from V and 2 bases from J, with 8 bases in between. The CDR3 protein is CSVEVDNNYGYTF. In nucleotides, the CDR3 is TGCAGCGTTGAAGTGGACAACAACTATGGCTACACCTTC.

Worth noting for this clone: This same CDR3 is encoded by further DNA sequences in the sample. The V and J genes are TRBV5-6 and TRBJ1-6; D not certain. In germline, CDR1 is SGHDT, CDR2 YYEEEE. V dropped 2 bases and J dropped 7 bases, with 7 bases sitting between them. This CDR3 has 13 residues. Written as DNA, the CDR3 is TGTGCCAGCAGCTTACAGACAAATTCACCCCTCCACTTT. This sequence encodes CASSLQTNSPLHF.

The chain recombines TRBV5-3 with TRBJ2-1; 9 nucleotides match TRBD2. TRBV5-3 is recorded as an ORF, its role being uncertain. V dropped 3 bases and J dropped 0; count of bases not matched to a gene: 4. CDR3 length equals 16 residues. The CDR3: CARSSLAGISYNEQFF. In nucleotides, the CDR3 is TGTGCCAGAAGCTCACTAGCGGGCATCTCCTACAATGAGCAGTTCTTC.